This entry describes one TCR beta chain. Antigen unknown. The whole isolated RNA underwent reverse transcription, so sequencing captured expressed TCRB transcripts. Naive, central memory and regulatory T cell samples came to a mean of approximately 4 million reads. TCRdb keeps only in-frame clones here, not all; method: immunoSEQ multiplex PCR. The table lists hundreds of thousands of clones, roughly an eighth of them singletons. These data belong to a study of beta chain features in type 1 diabetes. Study context: What patients shared with healthy donors was a similar profile of age, gender and cell yields. General study results and limits: In all four CD4+ subsets, TCRB CDR3 length was significantly, moderately reduced in type 1 diabetes. For type 1 diabetes patients, VDJ junctions showed fewer insertions and more deletions.

Germline CDR1 is DFQATT and CDR2 is SNEGSKA (reference sequence). This CDR3 has 11 residues. The V gene lost 5 bases and the J gene lost 4 bases, with 7 bases spanning the gap. The chain links TRBV20-1 to TRBJ2-3; D is undetermined. Specimen: naive CD4+ T cells from blood. The receptor comes from a woman aged 40 to 55 in good health. DNA for the CDR3: TGCAGTGCTTGGCCCGCAGATACGCAGTATTTT. The encoded protein is CSAWPADTQYF.